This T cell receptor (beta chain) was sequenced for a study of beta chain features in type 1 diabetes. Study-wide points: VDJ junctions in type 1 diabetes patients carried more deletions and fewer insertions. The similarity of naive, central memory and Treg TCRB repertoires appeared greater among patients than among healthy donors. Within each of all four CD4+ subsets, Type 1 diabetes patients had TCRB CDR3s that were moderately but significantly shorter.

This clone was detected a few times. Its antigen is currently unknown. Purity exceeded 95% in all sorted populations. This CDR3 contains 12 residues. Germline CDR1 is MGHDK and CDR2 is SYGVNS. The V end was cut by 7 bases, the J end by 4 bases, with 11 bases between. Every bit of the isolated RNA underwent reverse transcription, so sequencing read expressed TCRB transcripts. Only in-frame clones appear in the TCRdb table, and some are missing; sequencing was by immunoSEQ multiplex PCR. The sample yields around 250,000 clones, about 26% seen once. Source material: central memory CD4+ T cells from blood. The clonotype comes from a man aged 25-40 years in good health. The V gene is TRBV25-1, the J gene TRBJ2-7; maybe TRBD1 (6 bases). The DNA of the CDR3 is TGTGCCAGCATTAGCCAGGGGTACGAGCAGTACTTC. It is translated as CASISQGYEQYF.